One and the same sample provided the 26 T cell receptor beta chains below, sequenced in a study of shared clonotypes between healthy human individuals. TCRdb's copy holds only in-frame clones and misses some; the assay was immunoSEQ multiplex PCR. The data contain over a million clones, more than 75% of them singletons. The sample consisted of memory CD4+ T cells from PBMCs. Sample subset: CD45RA-negative fraction. The receptor set was obtained from a man between 18 and 29 years old in good health. Some clones in this sample may be carry-over from other donors' samples.

This clone was seen only a few times. The chain couples TRBV11-2 to TRBJ2-7; no definite D call. CDR1 and CDR2 (germline): SGHAT, FQNNGV. This CDR3 comprises 13 residues. The V end lost 2 bases, the J end lost 6 bases, and 11 bases lay between the germline ends. The CDR3 bases are TGTGCCAGCAGCTTAAGTCGAAGCAGCGAGCAGTACTTC. Its translation is CASSLSRSSEQYF.

The chain has TRBV28 and TRBJ1-4; tentatively, D is TRBD1 (5 bases). The germline V gene encodes CDR1 MDHEN and CDR2 SYDVKM. There are 15 residues in the CDR3. Trimming removed 1 base from V and 5 bases from J, with 11 bases in between. CDR3 bases: TGTGCCAGCAGTTTATTCGGAGGGGTAAATGAAAAACTGTTTTTT. Its protein is CASSLFGGVNEKLFF.

This clone was seen only once. The rearrangement links TRBV9 to TRBJ2-7; 10 nucleotides align to TRBD2. Trimming took 1 base from V and 2 from J; bases not matched to a gene: 6. Germline V gene lookup returns CDR1 SGDLS and CDR2 YYNGEE. The CDR3 has 16 residues. CDR3 residues: CASSVRASGGPYEQYF. CDR3 DNA: TGTGCCAGCAGCGTAAGGGCTAGCGGGGGCCCCTACGAGCAGTACTTC.

This clone has only a few counts. The gene calls are TRBV10-3 and TRBJ2-7; D perhaps matches TRBD1 (6 bases). From germline, CDR1 is ENHRY and CDR2 SYGVKD. V was clipped by 2 bases and J by 3 bases, with 11 bases between them. This CDR3 contains 14 residues. The CDR3 loop is CAISEPWTDYEQYF. The CDR3 coding sequence is TGTGCCATCAGTGAGCCATGGACAGACTACGAGCAGTACTTC.

This chain uses TRBV6-1 with TRBJ1-2; a possible D gene is TRBD1 (5 bases). CDR3 size: 18 residues. Trimming cost V 4 bases and J 4 bases, with 25 bases left between them. Germline-derived CDR1 and CDR2 are MNHNS and SASEGT. The CDR3 region has the DNA TGTGCCAGCAGTGGGACGGTGGTTCCCGGAGGGGCGGCCTATGGCTACACCTTC. This codes for CASSGTVVPGGAAYGYTF.

The gene calls are TRBV5-1 and TRBJ2-7; 7 positions match TRBD1. Per the germline V gene, CDR1 is SGHRS and CDR2 is YFSETQ. V shed 4 bases and J 1 base; nucleotides not matched to a gene: 8. The CDR3 sequence is 15 residues long. The CDR3 nucleotides read TGCGCCAGCAGCAAGGACTGGGACAGTTCCTACGAGCAGTACTTC. This gives the protein CASSKDWDSSYEQYF.

This clone was detected only a few times. This rearrangement joins TRBV9 to TRBJ1-2; 10 bases are shared with TRBD1. The CDR3 spans 15 residues. V was clipped by 4 bases and J by 4 bases; unmatched bases: 7. The germline V gene encodes CDR1 SGDLS and CDR2 YYNGEE. The CDR3 spells CASSFGQGVSYGYTF. CDR3 DNA: TGTGCCAGCAGCTTCGGACAGGGGGTTAGCTATGGCTACACCTTC.

The V call is TRBV5-4, the J call TRBJ2-5; D may be TRBD2 (5 bases). The closer fit of TRBJ2-7 to the DNA end suggests the J call may be wrong. This CDR3 region has 15 residues. Per germline, CDR1 SGHNT and CDR2 YYREEE (reference sequence). CDR3 nucleotide sequence: TGTGCCAGCAGCCCAATTAACCCGGGAAGCTACGAGCAGTACTTC. Translating it yields CASSPINPGSYEQYF.

This clone was observed once. The chain carries TRBV5-1 and TRBJ2-5; D is uncertain. CDR3 size: 14 residues. V dropped 1 base and J dropped 1 base, with 8 bases sitting between them. Germline CDR1 is SGHRS and CDR2 is YFSETQ. This CDR3 reads CASSLQYPQETQYF. In DNA form, the CDR3 reads TGCGCCAGCAGCTTGCAGTACCCCCAAGAGACCCAGTACTTC.

This clone was seen a handful of times. The chain recombines TRBV20-1 with TRBJ2-3; D is ambiguous. The V gene's germline CDR1 is DFQATT and CDR2 SNEGSKA (reference sequence). This CDR3 region has 11 residues. CDR3 nucleotide sequence: TGCCCCCCAACGGGCCGGGATACGCAGTATTTT. Its protein is CPPTGRDTQYF.

The chain is built from TRBV15 and TRBJ2-6; D is perhaps TRBD2 (7 bases). V lost 5 bases to trimming and J lost 2 bases, with 10 bases between them. The germline V gene has CDR1 LNHNV and CDR2 YYDKDF (reference sequence). There are 15 residues in the CDR3. This CDR3 reads CATSGRGPGANVLTF. The CDR3 bases are TGTGCCACCAGCGGGCGGGGGCCTGGGGCCAACGTCCTGACTTTC.

This clone was counted only a few times. The chain combines TRBV5-1 with TRBJ2-3; TRBD2 is a possible D gene (6 bases). V shed 4 bases and J shed 5 bases, with 11 bases lying between them. The CDR3 covers 13 residues. CDR1 and CDR2 from the germline V gene are SGHRS and YFSETQ. For the CDR3, the DNA is TGCGCCAGCAGCGGGATTAGCGGAGATACGCAGTATTTT. Translation: CASSGISGDTQYF.

Note on this clone: Just one base apart from a much larger clone, this may be a read error. This sample also contains other DNA sequences that code for the same CDR3. The chain uses TRBV7-8 and TRBJ2-7; the D is unclear. Germline loops: CDR1 SGHVS, CDR2 FQNEAQ. Trimming took off 1 base at V and 5 bases at J, with 18 bases between the two ends. The CDR3 contains 16 residues. CDR3 protein: CASSLVTVVDHNEQYF. The DNA for the CDR3 is TGTGCCAGCAGCTTAGTAACCGTAGTTGACCACAACGAGCAGTACTTC.

The gene calls are TRBV18 and TRBJ2-7; 7 nucleotides match TRBD1. Germline V gene lookup returns CDR1 KGHSH and CDR2 LQKENI. The CDR3 extends over 16 amino acids. Trimming cost V 3 bases and J 1 base; bases outside gene matches: 9. CDR3 coding DNA: TGTGCCAGCTCACCGTTCGGGACAGTCGAGTCCTACGAGCAGTACTTC. Translating it yields CASSPFGTVESYEQYF.

V usage is TRBV5-4 and J usage is TRBJ2-7, with D perhaps given as TRBD1 or TRBD2 (6 bases each). The CDR3 contains 15 residues. Germline assignment: CDR1 SGHNT and CDR2 YYREEE (reference sequence). Trimming stripped 2 bases from V and 5 bases from J, with 17 bases between. As DNA, the CDR3 is TGTGCCAGCAGCTTCTTGTCTTCGGGGGCCCACGAGCAGTACTTC. It specifies CASSFLSSGAHEQYF. Looking up the rest from reference TRBV5-4 and TRBJ2-7 gives the full variable domain: ETGVTQSPTHLIKTRGQQVTLRCSSQSGHNTVSWYQQALGQGPQFIFQYYREEENGRGNFPPRFSGLQFPNYSSELNVNALELDDSALYLCASSFLSSGAHEQYFGPGTRLTVT.

This chain joins TRBV30 and TRBJ1-4, with 9 bases lining up with TRBD1. V gave up 1 base and J gave up 8 bases; unmatched junction bases: 11. The CDR3 covers 16 residues. CDR1 is GTSNPN, CDR2 SVGIG, per germline (reference sequence). The CDR3 DNA follows: TGTGCCTGGAGTGCCCGGGACAGGGCTGTAGGGGAAAAACTGTTTTTT. Translating it yields CAWSARDRAVGEKLFF.

The chain links TRBV14 to TRBJ2-7; possibly TRBD2 for D (5 bases). The CDR3 is made up of 12 amino acids. The ends were cut back, 2 bases at V and 4 bases at J, with 6 bases in the middle. Germline-derived CDR1 and CDR2 are SGHDN and FVKESK. In nucleotides, the CDR3 is TGTGCCAGCAGCCAATCGGGGTACGAGCAGTACTTC. This gives the protein CASSQSGYEQYF.

V is TRBV5-1 and J is TRBJ2-7; possibly TRBD1 or TRBD2 for D (5 bases each). V lost 6 bases to trimming and J lost 5 bases, with 15 bases between them. The CDR3 has 13 residues. The germline V gene has CDR1 SGHRS and CDR2 YFSETQ. The CDR3 loop reads CASTSTVGDEQYF. DNA for the CDR3: TGCGCCAGCACTTCGACAGTGGGGGACGAGCAGTACTTC.

The gene calls are TRBV27 and TRBJ2-2; D possibly corresponds to TRBD1 (5 bases). The CDR3 consists of 14 residues. Germline V gene lookup returns CDR1 MNHEY and CDR2 SMNVEV (reference sequence). V dropped 4 bases and J dropped 4 bases, with 10 bases sitting between them. DNA for the CDR3: TGTGCCAGCAGTTCCAGGGTTGGCACCGGGGAGCTGTTTTTT. As protein: CASSSRVGTGELFF.

Only one count was recorded for this clone. The chain has TRBV19 and TRBJ1-2; weak D call: TRBD1 (5 bases). The CDR3 sequence is 13 residues long. V was trimmed by 4 bases and J by 5 bases, leaving 11 bases between them. Looked up from germline, CDR1 is LNHDA and CDR2 is SQIVND (reference sequence). The CDR3 DNA follows: TGTGCCAGTAGTAGGGGCCCCGATTATGGCTACACCTTC. It codes for CASSRGPDYGYTF.

The chain links TRBV5-1 to TRBJ2-7; D gene uncertain. Germline values: CDR1 SGHRS, CDR2 YFSETQ. This CDR3 region has 13 residues. Trimming removed 1 base from V and 3 bases from J, with 8 bases in between. The CDR3 DNA reads as TGCGCCAGCAGCTTGCCGAAAGACTACGAGCAGTACTTC. It yields the protein CASSLPKDYEQYF.

The genes are TRBV5-1 and TRBJ2-5; D is tentatively TRBD1 or TRBD2 (5 bases each). Looked up from germline, CDR1 is SGHRS and CDR2 is YFSETQ. The CDR3 extends over 15 amino acids. V was clipped by 2 bases and J by 4 bases, with 15 bases between them. CDR3 DNA sequence: TGCGCCAGCAGCTTCACCGGGGACCCACTAGAGACCCAGTACTTC. This encodes CASSFTGDPLETQYF.

V is TRBV2 and J is TRBJ1-5, with D hard to call. Trimming cost V 4 bases and J 3 bases, with 7 bases left between them. The CDR3 consists of 13 residues. Germline CDR1 reads SNHLY; CDR2 reads FYNNEI. CDR3: CASSVETNQPQHF. In DNA form, the CDR3 reads TGTGCCAGCAGTGTGGAAACCAATCAGCCCCAGCATTTT. Full variable domain (outside the CDR3, taken from reference TRBV2 and TRBJ1-5): EPEVTQTPSHQVTQMGQEVILRCVPISNHLYFYWYRQILGQKVEFLVSFYNNEISEKSEIFDDQFSVERPDGSNFTLKIRSTKLEDSAMYFCASSVETNQPQHFGDGTRLSIL.

As concerns this clone: The sample contains more than one DNA sequence encoding this CDR3. The chain carries TRBV18 and TRBJ2-5; no definite D call. Germline CDR1 is KGHSH and CDR2 is LQKENI. The CDR3 runs 13 residues. Trimming stripped 2 bases from V and 5 bases from J, with 9 bases between. The CDR3 loop reads CASSPGIQETQYF. The CDR3 DNA reads TGTGCCAGCTCACCAGGGATCCAGGAGACCCAGTACTTC.

Here the CDR3 reads CASSPPWTRNTEAFF. CDR3 DNA: TGTGCCAGCAGCCCGCCGTGGACACGAAACACTGAAGCTTTCTTT. V is TRBV21-1 and J is TRBJ1-1; whether TRBD1, the table's D call, matches the DNA was not checked. TRBV21-1 is a recognized pseudogene. This CDR3 comprises 15 residues.

This clone was recorded a few times. The V and J genes are TRBV30 and TRBJ1-5; the D gene is possibly TRBD1 (6 bases). This CDR3 has 15 residues. Germline V gene lookup returns CDR1 GTSNPN and CDR2 SVGIG (reference sequence). Trimming took 3 bases from V and 5 from J, leaving 17 bases between them. CDR3 loop: CAWSPPDSFYQPQHF. In DNA form, the CDR3 reads TGTGCCTGGAGCCCCCCGGACAGCTTCTATCAGCCCCAGCATTTT.